A selection of T cell receptor beta chains follows, all from one sample in a study of sequential checkpoint blockade in melanoma. The assay was immunoSEQ multiplex PCR, and TCRdb's table has in-frame clones only and misses some. The sample lists about 32,000 clones; around 82% were seen once. The specimen comprised CD8+ T cells sorted from blood (inferred from file names), sampled from a patient given nivolumab and ipilimumab in sequence. The receptors were gathered from a human donor with melanoma. Each CDR3 is given with its conserved first and last residue. The D gene is left open where the match is weak. The size entry is marked missing in some rows and otherwise reads once, few, many or a size class.

v_gene	abundance	len	d_gene	j_gene	CDR3nt	CDR3aa
TRBV9	medium-sized	15	TRBD1	TRBJ2-2	TGTGCCAGCAGCGTAGAAACAGGGGGCACCGGGGAGCTGTTTTTT	CASSVETGGTGELFF
TRBV7-8	NA	18	TRBD2	TRBJ2-1	TGTGCCAGCAGCTTATCCCTAGCGGGAGGCCCCTATTACAATGAGCAGTTCTTC	CASSLSLAGGPYYNEQFF
TRBV27	NA	15	NA	TRBJ1-5	TGTGCCAGCAGTCGCGCAGGCCTAAGCAATCAGCCCCAGCATTTT	CASSRAGLSNQPQHF
TRBV2	few	14	NA	TRBJ1-1	TGTGCCAGCAGTGAAACAGGGTGGAACACTGAAGCTTTCTTT	CASSETGWNTEAFF
TRBV6-6	NA	14	NA	TRBJ1-2	TGTGCCAGCAGTTATTCGGACGGGGGCTATGGCTACACCTTC	CASSYSDGGYGYTF
TRBV9	NA	16	TRBD2	TRBJ2-2	TGTGCCAGCAGCAAGGACGGCGGACTAGCGGGATCGGGGCTGTTTTTT	CASSKDGGLAGSGLFF
TRBV7-2	NA	19	NA	TRBJ2-3	TGTGCCAGCAGCTTAGCTCATCGCCCCGGGACACCAATCACAGATACGCAGTATTTT	CASSLAHRPGTPITDTQYF
TRBV7-2	NA	12	NA	TRBJ1-1	TGTGCCAGCAGCTTAGTACGGACTGAAGCTTTCTTT	CASSLVRTEAFF
TRBV27	NA	13	NA	TRBJ2-5	TGTGCCAGCAGTTTAGATTTGGAGGAGACCCAGTACTTC	CASSLDLEETQYF
TRBV4-2	NA	15	NA	TRBJ2-7	TGTGCCAGCAGCCAAGTCGACTCCTTTGCGGCCGAGCAGTACTTC	CASSQVDSFAAEQYF
TRBV12-5	NA	16	TRBD1	TRBJ2-7	TGTGCTAGTGGTTTGTTGAACCGGGACAGGGTGTCCGAGCAGTACTTC	CASGLLNRDRVSEQYF
TRBV27	NA	15	TRBD1	TRBJ2-5	TGTGCCAGCAGTTTATCGGCCAGGGGGCAGGAGACCCAGTACTTC	CASSLSARGQETQYF
TRBV7-9	NA	16	TRBD1	TRBJ1-5	TGTGCCAGCAGCTTATTCGGACAGGGGGATGTTCAGCCCCAGCATTTT	CASSLFGQGDVQPQHF
TRBV7-6	NA	15	TRBD1	TRBJ1-2	TGTGCCAGCAGCTCAGAACAGGGGCCATCAAATGGCTACACCTTC	CASSSEQGPSNGYTF
TRBV11-3	NA	14	NA	TRBJ2-7	TGTGCCAGCAGCCCTTACACAGCCCCCTACGAGCAGTACTTC	CASSPYTAPYEQYF
TRBV19	NA	14	NA	TRBJ1-5	TGTGCCAGTAGTATATACAGGGATAATCAGCCCCAGCATTTT	CASSIYRDNQPQHF
TRBV7-9	NA	15	TRBD1	TRBJ1-3	TGTGCCAGCAGCTTAACCCAGGGGGAGAGAAACACCATATATTTT	CASSLTQGERNTIYF
TRBV13	NA	13	NA	TRBJ2-5	TGTGCCAGCAGCTTAGAATCGGGAGAGACCCAGTACTTC	CASSLESGETQYF
TRBV6-6	NA	14	TRBD1	TRBJ1-6	TGTGCCAGCAGGCCGACAGGGGTTTTCTCACCCCTCCACTTT	CASRPTGVFSPLHF
TRBV7-7	once	15	NA	TRBJ2-7	TGTGCCAGCAGCCAATTCAAAGGAGGGTCCTACGAGCAGTACTTC	CASSQFKGGSYEQYF
TRBV9	NA	15	NA	TRBJ2-5	TGTGCCAGCAGCGTAGAATCGGGGGTTGGGGAGACCCAGTACTTC	CASSVESGVGETQYF
TRBV7-3	NA	16	NA	TRBJ2-2	TGTGCCAGCAGCTCAATAGGACAAGCGAACACCGGGGAGCTGTTTTTT	CASSSIGQANTGELFF
TRBV6-1	NA	14	TRBD1	TRBJ1-2	TGTGCCAGCACCGCGGGCAGGGGGCCGTATGGCTACACCTTC	CASTAGRGPYGYTF
TRBV28	few	19	TRBD1	TRBJ1-1	TGTGCCAGCAGTCCCGGGTGGGGGACAGGGGGTCCAGTGAACACTGAAGCTTTCTTT	CASSPGWGTGGPVNTEAFF
TRBV13	NA	15	TRBD2	TRBJ2-7	TGTGCCAGCAGCTCGGGGGGTATCAGCTCCTACGAGCAGTACTTC	CASSSGGISSYEQYF